These T cell receptor beta chains were read from a single sample in a study of cytomegalovirus exposure and HLA in healthy donors. Only in-frame clones appear in the TCRdb table, and some are missing; sequencing was by immunoSEQ multiplex PCR. The sample table includes over 65,000 clones. Material for sequencing was PBMCs. The receptor source for this set is a woman in her 30s in good health and CMV-seronegative. CDR3s include the opening cysteine and the closing phenylalanine or tryptophan. A D gene is named only where the DNA matches it firmly.

TRBJ2-7	TRBV6-1	TRBD1	TGTGCCAGCAGTGACCCGACCGACAGGGGGCTTAGCTACGAGCAGTACTTC	CASSDPTDRGLSYEQYF
TRBJ1-1	TRBV30	NA	TGTGCCTGGAGTGAAGGCGGGACGGGGAACACTGAAGCTTTCTTT	CAWSEGGTGNTEAFF
TRBJ1-1	TRBV6-1	NA	TGTGCCAGCAGTTCAGTTGACAGGATGAACACTGAAGCTTTCTTT	CASSSVDRMNTEAFF
TRBJ1-1	TRBV27	NA	TGTGCCAGCAGTTTAACGACTGGGCAGGGTACTGAAGCTTTCTTT	CASSLTTGQGTEAFF
TRBJ2-7	TRBV30	NA	TGTGCCTGGATCCGGGAAAACGGAGTTGGCGAGCAGTACTTC	CAWIRENGVGEQYF
TRBJ1-1	TRBV7-9	NA	TGTGCCAGCAGCACACGGGGGGGAGGGAACACTGAAGCTTTCTTT	CASSTRGGGNTEAFF
TRBJ1-1	TRBV6-6	TRBD1	TGTGCCAGCAGTTCGGGACAGGGACACGACACTGAAGCTTTCTTT	CASSSGQGHDTEAFF
TRBJ2-7	TRBV14	TRBD2	TGTGCCAGCAGCCTTAGCGGGAACATGTACGAGCAGTACTTC	CASSLSGNMYEQYF
TRBJ1-2	TRBV7-2	NA	TGTGCCAGCAGCTTGAGGGTCGTGGACTATGGCTACACCTTC	CASSLRVVDYGYTF
TRBJ2-1	TRBV28	NA	TGTGCCAGCAGTTTAAGCGGGTTGGCCGACAATGAGCAGTTCTTC	CASSLSGLADNEQFF
TRBJ1-2	TRBV2	NA	TGTGCCAGCAGGGCAGGAAGAGATGGGGGCTACACCTTC	CASRAGRDGGYTF
TRBJ1-6	TRBV2	NA	TGTGCCAGCAGTATAACAGGGATACATTCACCCCTCCACTTT	CASSITGIHSPLHF
TRBJ1-2	TRBV5-1	TRBD1	TGCGCCAGCAGCTCGCAGACAGGGAACTATGGCTACACCTTC	CASSSQTGNYGYTF
TRBJ2-3	TRBV27	NA	TGTGCCAGCAGTTTTCGGGGGATGAGTCGAGATACGCAGTATTTT	CASSFRGMSRDTQYF
TRBJ2-3	TRBV15	NA	TGTGCCACCAGCAGGGTCCGGGGTGGTTCAGATACGCAGTATTTT	CATSRVRGGSDTQYF